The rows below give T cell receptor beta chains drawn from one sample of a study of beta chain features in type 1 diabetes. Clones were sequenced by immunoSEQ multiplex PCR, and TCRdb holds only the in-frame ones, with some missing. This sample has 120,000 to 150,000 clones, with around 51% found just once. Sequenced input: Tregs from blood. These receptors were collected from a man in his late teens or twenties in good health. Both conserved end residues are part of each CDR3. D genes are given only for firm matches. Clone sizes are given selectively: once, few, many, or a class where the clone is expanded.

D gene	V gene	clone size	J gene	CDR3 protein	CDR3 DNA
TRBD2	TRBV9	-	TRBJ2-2	CASSVLAGAYNTGELFF	TGTGCCAGCAGCGTACTAGCGGGGGCCTACAATACCGGGGAGCTGTTTTTT
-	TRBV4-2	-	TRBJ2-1	CASSQVTPDNEQFF	TGTGCCAGCAGCCAGGTTACACCCGACAATGAGCAGTTCTTC
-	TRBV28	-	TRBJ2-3	CASSTGGGSTDTQYF	TGTGCCAGCAGTACCGGGGGAGGCAGCACAGATACGCAGTATTTT
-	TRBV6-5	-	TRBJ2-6	CASSPGLSGANVLTF	TGTGCCAGCAGCCCTGGACTATCTGGGGCCAACGTCCTGACTTTC
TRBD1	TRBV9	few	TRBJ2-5	CASSVGQLGETQYF	TGTGCCAGCAGCGTGGGACAGTTGGGGGAGACCCAGTACTTC
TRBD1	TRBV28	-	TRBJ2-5	CASRTDRAYQETQYF	TGTGCCAGCAGGACAGACAGGGCGTACCAAGAGACCCAGTACTTC
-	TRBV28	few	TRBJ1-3	CASREPFIGLSGNTIYF	TGTGCCAGCAGAGAACCTTTTATCGGTCTCTCTGGAAACACCATATATTTT
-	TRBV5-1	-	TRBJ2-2	CASSLEGANTGELFF	TGCGCCAGCAGCTTGGAGGGGGCGAACACCGGGGAGCTGTTTTTT
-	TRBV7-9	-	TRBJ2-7	CASSSDYYEQYF	TGTGCCAGCAGTTCCGACTACTACGAGCAGTACTTC
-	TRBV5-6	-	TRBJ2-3	CASSLRGFTQYF	TGTGCCAGCAGCTTGAGAGGATTCACGCAGTATTTT
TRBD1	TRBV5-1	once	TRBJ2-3	CASSLMDRGTSSHIDTQYF	TGCGCCAGCAGCTTGATGGACAGGGGGACTTCTAGTCACATTGATACGCAGTATTTT
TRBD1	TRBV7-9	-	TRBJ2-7	CASSFTGRGLYEQYF	TGTGCCAGCAGCTTTACGGGCAGGGGGCTCTACGAGCAGTACTTC
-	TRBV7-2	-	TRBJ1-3	CASSLYSGNTIYF	TGTGCCAGCAGCTTATACTCTGGAAACACCATATATTTT
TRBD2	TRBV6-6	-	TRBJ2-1	CASSYSGTTYNEQFF	TGTGCCAGCAGTTACTCTGGGACTACGTACAATGAGCAGTTCTTC
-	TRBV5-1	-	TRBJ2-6	CASSLSGVPGANVLTF	TGCGCCAGCAGCTTGTCAGGGGTTCCGGGGGCCAACGTCCTGACTTTC
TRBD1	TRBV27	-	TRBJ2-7	CASRRDRTSYEQYF	TGTGCCAGCAGGCGGGACAGGACCTCCTACGAGCAGTACTTC
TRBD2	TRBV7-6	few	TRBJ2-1	CASSPAGLADNEQFF	TGTGCCAGCAGTCCAGCGGGACTAGCGGACAATGAGCAGTTCTTC
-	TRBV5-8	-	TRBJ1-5	CASSLYRGNQPQHF	TGTGCCAGCAGCTTATACAGGGGCAATCAGCCCCAGCATTTT
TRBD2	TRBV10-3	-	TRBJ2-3	CAIETSGRGDTQYF	TGTGCCATCGAGACTAGCGGGAGAGGAGATACGCAGTATTTT
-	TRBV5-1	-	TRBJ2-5	CASSPMRGETQYF	TGCGCCAGCAGCCCGATGAGAGGAGAGACCCAGTACTTC
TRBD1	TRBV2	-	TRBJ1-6	CAASPKGTGFGPLHF	TGTGCCGCCTCCCCAAAAGGGACAGGGTTTGGACCCCTCCACTTT
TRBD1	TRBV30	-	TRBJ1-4	CAWSRDRGRIYEKLFF	TGTGCCTGGAGTCGGGACAGGGGGCGCATCTATGAAAAACTGTTTTTT
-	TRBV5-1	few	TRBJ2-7	CASRRLDGGHEQYF	TGCGCCAGCAGACGACTGGACGGGGGGCACGAGCAGTACTTC
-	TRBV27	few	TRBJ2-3	CASSPTVLRRGQYF	TGTGCCAGCAGTCCGACCGTCCTTCGCCGGGGGCAGTATTTT
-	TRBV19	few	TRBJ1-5	CASSMGANQPQHF	TGTGCCAGTAGTATGGGGGCGAATCAGCCCCAGCATTTT
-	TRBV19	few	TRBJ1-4	CASSLTGGRNEKLFF	TGTGCCAGTAGTCTGACGGGAGGACGGAATGAAAAACTGTTTTTT
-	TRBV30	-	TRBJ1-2	CAWTTGYGYTF	TGTGCCTGGACAACTGGCTATGGCTACACCTTC
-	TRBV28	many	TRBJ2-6	CVTYRSGANVLTF	TGTGTCACCTACCGCTCTGGGGCCAACGTCCTGACTTTC
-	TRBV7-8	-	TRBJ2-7	CASSSNSLLYEQYF	TGTGCCAGCAGCTCTAATAGCTTACTCTACGAGCAGTACTTC
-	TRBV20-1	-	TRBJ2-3	CSALSTDTQYF	TGCAGTGCGCTAAGCACAGATACGCAGTATTTT
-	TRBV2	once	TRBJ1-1	CASNLGGTEAFF	TGTGCCAGCAACCTAGGGGGAACTGAAGCTTTCTTT
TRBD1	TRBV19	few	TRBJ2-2	CASSLGTGGRVTGELFF	TGTGCCAGTAGTCTCGGGACAGGGGGCCGAGTCACCGGGGAGCTGTTTTTT
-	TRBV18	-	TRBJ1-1	CASSLRGNTEAFF	TGTGCCAGCTCACTTCGGGGGAACACTGAAGCTTTCTTT
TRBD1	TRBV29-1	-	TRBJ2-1	CSALLTGAIHNEQFF	TGCAGCGCCCTACTGACAGGGGCGATACACAATGAGCAGTTCTTC
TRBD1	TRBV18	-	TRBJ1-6	CASSPSQGAVNSPLHF	TGTGCCAGCTCTCCCTCACAGGGGGCGGTCAATTCACCCCTCCACTTT
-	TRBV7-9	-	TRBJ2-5	CASSLVILLGTSPETQYF	TGTGCCAGCAGCTTAGTAATTTTGCTGGGGACTTCCCCCGAGACCCAGTACTTC
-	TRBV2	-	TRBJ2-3	CATGAGTWADTQYF	TGTGCCACCGGGGCAGGGACTTGGGCGGATACGCAGTATTTT
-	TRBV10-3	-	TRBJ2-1	CAIGRSGTSNNEQFF	TGTGCCATCGGAAGATCCGGGACTTCGAACAATGAGCAGTTCTTC
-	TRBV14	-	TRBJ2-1	CASSHRGFRGQFF	TGTGCCAGCAGCCACAGGGGATTTCGGGGGCAGTTCTTC
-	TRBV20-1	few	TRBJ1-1	CSATDSTEAFF	TGCAGTGCCACCGACAGCACTGAAGCTTTCTTT
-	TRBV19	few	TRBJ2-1	CASSRGSSYNEQFF	TGTGCCAGTTCCAGGGGCTCCTCCTACAATGAGCAGTTCTTC
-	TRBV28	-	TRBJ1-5	CASSLLAPKNQPQHF	TGTGCCAGCAGTTTATTAGCTCCCAAGAATCAGCCCCAGCATTTT
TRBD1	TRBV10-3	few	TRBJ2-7	CAISEGQGYEQYF	TGTGCCATCAGTGAGGGACAGGGCTACGAGCAGTACTTC
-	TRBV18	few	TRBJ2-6	CASSPLGGGLSGANVLTF	TGTGCCAGCTCACCTTTAGGCGGGGGCCTCTCTGGGGCCAACGTCCTGACTTTC
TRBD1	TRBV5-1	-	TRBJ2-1	CASSAGQGYNEQFF	TGCGCCAGCAGCGCGGGACAGGGATACAATGAGCAGTTCTTC
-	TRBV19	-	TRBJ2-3	CASSTYRLGTDTQYF	TGTGCCAGTAGTACGTACAGGTTGGGGACAGATACGCAGTATTTT
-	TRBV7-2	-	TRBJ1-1	CASSPQTGTPQGAFF	TGTGCCAGCAGCCCTCAGACAGGTACCCCTCAGGGGGCTTTCTTT
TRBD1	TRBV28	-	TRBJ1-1	CASSFGSGGTEAFF	TGCGCCAGCAGTTTCGGGTCAGGGGGCACTGAAGCTTTCTTT
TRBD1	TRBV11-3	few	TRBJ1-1	CASSGTGLEAFF	TGTGCCAGCAGCGGGACAGGGCTCGAAGCTTTCTTT
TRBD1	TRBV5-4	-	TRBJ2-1	CASSFTGGSGQFF	TGTGCCAGCAGCTTCACAGGGGGCTCAGGGCAGTTCTTC
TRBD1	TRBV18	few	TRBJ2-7	CASSPGQGAYEQYF	TGTGCCAGCTCTCCGGGACAGGGCGCCTACGAGCAGTACTTC
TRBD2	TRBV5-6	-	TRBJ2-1	CASSLERGGLLYNEQFF	TGTGCCAGCAGCTTGGAGCGGGGGGGCCTCCTATACAATGAGCAGTTCTTC
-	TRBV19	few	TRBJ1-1	CASSIILQGTEAFF	TGTGCCAGTAGTATAATACTTCAGGGGACTGAAGCTTTCTTT
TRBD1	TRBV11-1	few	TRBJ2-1	CASSFRPGLRDRFYEQFF	TGTGCCAGCAGCTTCCGACCGGGTCTGCGGGACAGGTTTTATGAGCAGTTCTTC
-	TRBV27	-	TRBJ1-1	CASSLGGPTGMGTEAFF	TGTGCCAGCAGTTTAGGGGGCCCTACAGGGATGGGCACTGAAGCTTTCTTT
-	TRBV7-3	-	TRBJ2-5	CASSPGPSPETQYF	TGTGCCAGCAGCCCCGGTCCGAGTCCGGAGACCCAGTACTTC
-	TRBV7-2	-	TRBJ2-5	CASSSLEAQYF	TGTGCCAGCAGCTCACTAGAAGCCCAGTACTTC
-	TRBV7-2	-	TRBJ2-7	CASSLRSPSMMSYEQYF	TGTGCCAGCAGTCTCCGGAGTCCCTCAATGATGTCCTACGAGCAGTACTTC